The T cell receptor (beta chain) under discussion was sequenced for a study of blood T cell repertoires in COVID-19. Turning to the study itself: From the United States, Italy and Spain came samples of acute and convalescent COVID-19. In each case, the material was cDNA or gDNA derived from T cells, B-cell-depleted T cells, or PBMCs.

During active infection, Seattle patients enrolled and were then monitored through disease. The authors' processing: By means of reference gene primer amplification, nucleated cell counts were estimated. The data were produced by immunoSEQ multiplex PCR, yet TCRdb's version contains in-frame clones alone and is incomplete. The V and J calls and the clone size are those of that table, but D and trimming were determined from the DNA. The data show about 400,000 clones, 80% to 90% seen once. In germline, CDR1 is SQVTM, CDR2 ANQGSEA. The CDR3 is 12 amino acids. V lost 8 bases and J lost 4; bases outside the gene matches: 7.

This sequence was found in a woman aged 55-75 years with COVID-19, enrolled during active disease. The chain links TRBV29-1 to TRBJ1-2; TRBD1 aligns across 7 bases. The sample was peripheral blood. The CDR3 protein is CSSRTGPYGYTF. The CDR3 DNA sequence: TGCAGCTCCCGGACAGGCCCCTATGGCTACACCTTC.